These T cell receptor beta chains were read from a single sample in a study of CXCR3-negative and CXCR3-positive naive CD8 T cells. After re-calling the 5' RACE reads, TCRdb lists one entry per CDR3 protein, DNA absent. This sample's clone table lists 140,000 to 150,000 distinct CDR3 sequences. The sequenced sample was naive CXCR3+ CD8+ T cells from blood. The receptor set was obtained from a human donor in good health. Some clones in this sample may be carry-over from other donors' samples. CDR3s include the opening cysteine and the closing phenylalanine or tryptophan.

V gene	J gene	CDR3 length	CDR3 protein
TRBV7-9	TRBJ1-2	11	CASSLGCGYTF
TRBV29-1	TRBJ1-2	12	CSVDGNFYGYTF
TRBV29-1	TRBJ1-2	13	CSVAGTDSYGYTF
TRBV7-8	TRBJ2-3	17	CASSDFRLAGEPDTQYF
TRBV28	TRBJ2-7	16	CASSLPSGTDPYEQYF
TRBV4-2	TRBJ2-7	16	CASSQDALAGNYEQYF
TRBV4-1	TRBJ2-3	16	CASSQSSGGYTDTQYF
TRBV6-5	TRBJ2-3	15	CASSYAIGVTDTQYF
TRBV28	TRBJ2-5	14	CATTNTGGRETQYF
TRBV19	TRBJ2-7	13	CASSIRDGYEQYF
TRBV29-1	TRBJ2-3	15	CSVDVAGNNTDTQYF
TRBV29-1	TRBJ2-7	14	CSVDAGTGTYEQYF
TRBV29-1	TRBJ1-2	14	CSVELQGADYGYTF
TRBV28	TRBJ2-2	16	CASSTPQGARAGELFF
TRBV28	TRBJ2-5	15	CASSWTSGGRETQYF